This entry lists 2 T cell receptor beta chains sequenced from one sample in a study of vaccination and CD4 T cells after COVID-19. The treatment: approximately 10-day PBMC culture with coronavirus spike peptide pools or control peptides (ViraFEST assay). Oncomine TCR Beta short-read sequencing was applied to DNA from cultured CD4+ T cells. TCRdb re-called the PCR reads through MiXCR, storing one row per CDR3 protein. This sample carries tens of thousands of distinct CDR3 sequences, around 48% of them seen once, and the ten largest clones take roughly 4.8%. These TCRs' antigens remain unknown. The sample comprised CD4+ T cells from blood, cultured in vitro. The source is a human donor who had recovered from COVID-19.

The rearrangement uses TRBV6-1 and TRBJ1-3; D is uncertain. V was cut by 8 bases and J by 3 bases, with 20 bases left in between. CDR1 is MNHNS and CDR2 is SASEGT in the germline V gene. The CDR3 is 16 residues long. The CDR3 protein is CASLDRTLGFGNTIYF. The CDR3 region has the DNA TGTGCCAGCCTTGATAGGACCCTCGGCTTTGGAAACACCATATATTTT.

This clonotype was seen a handful of times. J is TRBJ1-6 and V is TRBV11-3, with 9 bases fitting TRBD1. J lost 8 bases, V lost 5 bases, and 13 bases had no gene match. The CDR3 spans 17 residues. CDR1 is SGHNT and CDR2 is YENEEA in the germline V gene. CDR3 protein: CASSPPSAGQGDSPLHF. The CDR3 nucleotides read TGTGCCAGCAGCCCTCCATCTGCGGGACAGGGTGATTCACCCCTCCACTTT.